This TCR beta chain was sequenced during a study of T-cell memory formation after mild COVID-19. TCRdb passed the 5' RACE reads through MiXCR, listing each CDR3 protein once. The sample shows about 560,000 distinct CDR3 sequences, about 20% of them seen only once. CDR1 is SGHRS, CDR2 YFSETQ, per germline. With V trimmed by 5 bases and J by 8 bases, 9 bases remained unmatched. CDR3 size: 16 residues. This chain connects TRBV5-1 to TRBJ1-6; 11 nucleotides align to TRBD1. Sequencing used PBMCs or a T cell subset sorted from them (not recorded which). This TCR came from an adult woman who had mild COVID-19 (a few samples of this study predate the infection). Cell type and time point are not known. The CDR3 protein is CASRDPDRGHHSPLHF. For the CDR3, the DNA is TGCGCCAGCAGGGATCCGGACAGGGGGCATCATTCACCCCTCCACTTT.